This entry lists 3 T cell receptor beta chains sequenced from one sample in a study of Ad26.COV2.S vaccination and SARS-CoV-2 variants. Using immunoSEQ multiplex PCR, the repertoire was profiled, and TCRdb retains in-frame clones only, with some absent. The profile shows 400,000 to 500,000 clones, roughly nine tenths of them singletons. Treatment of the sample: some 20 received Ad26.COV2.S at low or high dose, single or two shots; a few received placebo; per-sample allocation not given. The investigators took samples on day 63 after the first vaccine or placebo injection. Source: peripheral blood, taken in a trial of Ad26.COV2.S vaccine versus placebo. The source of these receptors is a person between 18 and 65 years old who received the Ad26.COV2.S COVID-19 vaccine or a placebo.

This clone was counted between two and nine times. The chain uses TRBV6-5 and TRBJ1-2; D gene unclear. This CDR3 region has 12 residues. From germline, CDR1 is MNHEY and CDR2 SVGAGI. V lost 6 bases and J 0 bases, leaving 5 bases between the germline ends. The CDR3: CASSPSNYGYTF. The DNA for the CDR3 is TGTGCCAGCAGCCCGTCTAACTATGGCTACACCTTC.

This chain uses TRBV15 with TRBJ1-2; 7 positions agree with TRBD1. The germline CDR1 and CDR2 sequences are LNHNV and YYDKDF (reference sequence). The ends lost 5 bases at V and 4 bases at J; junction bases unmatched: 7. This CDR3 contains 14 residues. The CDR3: CATSGPGTAYGYTF. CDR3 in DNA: TGTGCCACCAGCGGACCAGGGACAGCCTATGGCTACACCTTC.

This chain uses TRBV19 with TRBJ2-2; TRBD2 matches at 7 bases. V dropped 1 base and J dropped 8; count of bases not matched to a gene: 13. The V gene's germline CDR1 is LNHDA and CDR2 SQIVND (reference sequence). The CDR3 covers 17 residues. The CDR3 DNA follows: TGTGCCAGTAGTATAGCCCACGGAGCGGGAATCGCGGGGGAGCTGTTTTTT. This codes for CASSIAHGAGIAGELFF. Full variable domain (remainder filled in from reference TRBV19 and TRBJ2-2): DGGITQSPKYLFRKEGQNVTLSCEQNLNHDAMYWYRQDPGQGLRLIYYSQIVNDFQKGDIAEGYSVSREKKESFPLTVTSAQKNPTAFYLCASSIAHGAGIAGELFFGEGSRLTVL.